Described below is a single T cell receptor beta chain sequence and its context. The authors' processing: Reference gene primer amplification gave estimated nucleated cell counts. Some clones are missing from TCRdb's copy, which holds only in-frame ones; the method was immunoSEQ multiplex PCR. The DNA gave D and trimming, while V, J and clone size come from that table. The sample consists of about 170,000 clones, about 82% of them appearing once. These data are taken from a study of blood T cell repertoires in COVID-19. About the study: Acute and convalescent COVID-19 samples came from the United States, Italy and Spain. T cells, B-cell-depleted T cells, or PBMCs provided the cDNA or gDNA that served as material.

V was pared by 4 bases and J by 7 bases, with 14 bases between. The CDR3 totals 13 residues. Germline assignment: CDR1 MRHNA and CDR2 SNTAGT. The clonotype comes from a man in his fifties or sixties with active or convalescent COVID-19. The sequenced sample consisted of peripheral blood. V usage is TRBV6-4 and J usage is TRBJ2-7, with D possibly being TRBD2 (6 bases). In DNA form, the CDR3 reads TGTGCCAGCAGTGCGGAGGGGCCGGGGGAGCAGTACTTC. It is translated as CASSAEGPGEQYF.